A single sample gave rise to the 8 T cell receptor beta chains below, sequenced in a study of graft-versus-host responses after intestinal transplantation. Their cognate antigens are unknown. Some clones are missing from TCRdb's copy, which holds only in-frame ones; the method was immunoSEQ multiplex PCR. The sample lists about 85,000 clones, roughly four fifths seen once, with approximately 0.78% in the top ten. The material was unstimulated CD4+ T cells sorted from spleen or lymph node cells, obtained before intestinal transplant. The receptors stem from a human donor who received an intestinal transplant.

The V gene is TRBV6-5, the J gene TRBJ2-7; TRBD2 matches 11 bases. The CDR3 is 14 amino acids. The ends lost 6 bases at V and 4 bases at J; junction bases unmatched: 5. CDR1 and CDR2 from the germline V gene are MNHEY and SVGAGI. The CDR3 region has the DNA TGTGCCAGCAGCGAAGCTAGCGGGGGGTACGAGCAGTACTTC. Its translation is CASSEASGGYEQYF.

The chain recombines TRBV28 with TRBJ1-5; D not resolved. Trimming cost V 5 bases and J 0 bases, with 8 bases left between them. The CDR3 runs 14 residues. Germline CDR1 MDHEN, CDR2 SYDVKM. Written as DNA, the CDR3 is TGTGCCAGCAGTGAGAAATATAGCAATCAGCCCCAGCATTTT. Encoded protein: CASSEKYSNQPQHF.

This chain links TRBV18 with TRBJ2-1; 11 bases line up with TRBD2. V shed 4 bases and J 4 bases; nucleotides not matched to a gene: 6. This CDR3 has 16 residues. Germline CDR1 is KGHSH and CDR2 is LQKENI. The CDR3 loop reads CASSQGLAATYNEQFF. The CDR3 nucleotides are TGTGCCAGCTCACAGGGACTAGCGGCTACATACAATGAGCAGTTCTTC.

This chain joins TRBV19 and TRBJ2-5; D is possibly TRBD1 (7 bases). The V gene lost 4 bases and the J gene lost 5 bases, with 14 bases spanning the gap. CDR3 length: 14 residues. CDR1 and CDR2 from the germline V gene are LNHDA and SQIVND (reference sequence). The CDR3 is CASSKQGRRETQYF. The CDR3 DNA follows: TGTGCCAGTAGTAAACAGGGGAGGCGGGAGACCCAGTACTTC.

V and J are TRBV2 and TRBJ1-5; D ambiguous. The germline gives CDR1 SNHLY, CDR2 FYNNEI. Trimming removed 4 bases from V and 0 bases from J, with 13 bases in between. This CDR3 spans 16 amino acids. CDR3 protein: CASSGTVAHSNQPQHF. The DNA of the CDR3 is TGTGCCAGCAGTGGCACAGTCGCTCATAGCAATCAGCCCCAGCATTTT.

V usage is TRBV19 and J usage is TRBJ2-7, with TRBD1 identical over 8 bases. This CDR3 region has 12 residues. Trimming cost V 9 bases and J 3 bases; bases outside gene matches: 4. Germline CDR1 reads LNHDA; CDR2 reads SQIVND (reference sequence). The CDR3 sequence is CARDRGIYEQYF. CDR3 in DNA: TGTGCCAGAGACAGGGGTATCTACGAGCAGTACTTC.

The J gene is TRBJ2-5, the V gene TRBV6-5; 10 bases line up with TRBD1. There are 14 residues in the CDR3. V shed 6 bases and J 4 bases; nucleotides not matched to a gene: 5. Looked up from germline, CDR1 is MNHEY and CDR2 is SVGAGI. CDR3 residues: CASRPGTGVETQYF. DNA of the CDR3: TGTGCCAGCAGACCCGGGACAGGGGTAGAGACCCAGTACTTC.

The CDR3 region is CASSVDRVTYEQYF. CDR3 sequence (DNA): TGTGCCAGCAGCGTAGACAGGGTAACCTACGAGCAGTACTTC. V and J are TRBV7-8 and TRBJ2-7, with TRBD1 identical over 7 bases. The CDR3 loop spans 14 amino acids. The junction had 6 bases not matched to a gene; V was cut back by 5 bases and J by 2 bases. Germline-derived CDR1 and CDR2 are SGHVS and FQNEAQ.